Following are 14 T cell receptor beta chains from one sample sequenced in a study of blood T cell repertoires in COVID-19. Clones were sequenced by immunoSEQ multiplex PCR, and TCRdb holds only the in-frame ones, with some missing. Among about 350,000 clones listed, around nine tenths were seen once. Sequencing was performed on PBMCs or T cells enriched from blood (not recorded which). The receptors derive from a woman aged 25 to 39 who had been exposed to COVID-19.

The J gene is TRBJ1-2, the V gene TRBV6-5; D ambiguous. V was shortened by 4 bases and J by 7 bases, with 16 bases between the two germline ends. Per germline, CDR1 MNHEY and CDR2 SVGAGI. The length of the CDR3 is 14 residues. CDR3: CASSSGWEKGGYTF. The CDR3 DNA follows: TGTGCCAGCAGTTCGGGATGGGAGAAAGGTGGCTACACCTTC.

The table lists this clone with a count of one. The chain employs TRBV5-1 and TRBJ2-5, with D possibly being TRBD1 (5 bases). This CDR3 contains 15 residues. Trimming pared 1 base from V and 2 bases from J, leaving 12 bases between. CDR1 is SGHRS and CDR2 is YFSETQ in the germline V gene. In DNA, the CDR3 is TGCGCCAGCAGCTTGTCCTCCAGGGTTCAAGAGACCCAGTACTTC. This gives the protein CASSLSSRVQETQYF.

This chain joins TRBV7-9 and TRBJ1-2, with a possible D match to TRBD1 (6 bases). CDR3 length: 15 amino acids. The V gene lost 0 bases and the J gene lost 7 bases, with 15 bases spanning the gap. In germline, CDR1 is SEHNR, CDR2 FQNEAQ (reference sequence). The chain's CDR3 is CASSLADTGTGGYTF. CDR3 coding DNA: TGTGCCAGCAGCTTAGCCGACACAGGGACCGGTGGCTACACCTTC.

The V call is TRBV27, the J call TRBJ2-3, with 9 bases that match TRBD2. V shed 4 bases, J shed 0 bases, and the junction held 8 bases outside the gene matches. The CDR3 is 17 residues long. Germline assignment: CDR1 MNHEY and CDR2 SMNVEV (reference sequence). The DNA of the CDR3 is TGTGCCAGCAGTTCCCAGCCTCTAGCGGGGAGCACAGATACGCAGTATTTT. Translated, it gives CASSSQPLAGSTDTQYF.

The chain links TRBV29-1 to TRBJ2-5; 8 bases match TRBD1. Trimming took 7 bases from V and 5 from J; bases not matched to a gene: 6. The V gene's germline CDR1 is SQVTM and CDR2 ANQGSEA. The CDR3 is 12 amino acids. In nucleotides, the CDR3 is TGCAGCGGTAGGACAGGGTCGGAGACCCAGTACTTC. It translates to CSGRTGSETQYF.

V gene TRBV7-3 combines with J gene TRBJ2-2; a possible D gene is TRBD1 (7 bases). CDR3 size: 16 residues. Per germline, CDR1 SGHTA and CDR2 FQGTGA. V was clipped by 0 bases and J by 3 bases, with 11 bases between them. In nucleotides, the CDR3 is TGTGCCAGCAGCTTAACGTCCAGGGGGGACACCGGGGAGCTGTTTTTT. It codes for CASSLTSRGDTGELFF.

The chain recombines TRBV28 with TRBJ1-3; a weak D match, TRBD1 (6 bases). V dropped 5 bases and J dropped 0 bases, with 11 bases sitting between them. Germline CDR1 is MDHEN and CDR2 is SYDVKM. The CDR3 is 15 residues long. The CDR3 region is CASSGRTASGNTIYF. CDR3 nucleotides: TGTGCCAGCAGTGGACGGACAGCCTCTGGAAACACCATATATTTT.

The J gene is TRBJ1-4, the V gene TRBV28; D gene ambiguous. The CDR3 is 14 residues long. Germline CDR1 and CDR2: MDHEN and SYDVKM. V dropped 6 bases and J dropped 3 bases, with 11 bases sitting between them. CDR3 sequence (DNA): TGTGCCAGCAGAGCTACGGGGTCTAATGAAAAACTGTTTTTT. Protein: CASRATGSNEKLFF.

CDR3 sequence (DNA): TGTGCCAGCGGACCTGGGGGACTAGCCGCGGGTACGCAGTATTTT. As protein: CASGPGGLAAGTQYF. The rearrangement joins TRBV28 to TRBJ2-3, with 9 bases matching TRBD2. V gave up 8 bases and J gave up 8 bases; unmatched junction bases: 14. The CDR3 has 15 amino acids. Germline CDR1 is MDHEN and CDR2 is SYDVKM.

This clone has a single count. The rearrangement joins TRBV27 to TRBJ1-6; 9 positions match TRBD1. The germline V gene has CDR1 MNHEY and CDR2 SMNVEV (reference sequence). The V and J ends lost 3 bases and 10 bases, in that order; junction bases with no gene match: 10. CDR3 length: 16 residues. The CDR3 DNA sequence: TGTGCCAGCAGTTTCCTCGGGGGGACAGGGCTATCACCCCTCCACTTT. It is translated as CASSFLGGTGLSPLHF.

The genes are TRBV12-5 and TRBJ1-1; possible D gene TRBD1, 6 bases. The V gene's germline CDR1 is LGHNT and CDR2 FRNRAP. Trimming cost V 6 bases and J 3 bases, with 17 bases left between them. The CDR3 spans 15 residues. Here the CDR3 reads CASGTGIHRDTEAFF. The DNA of the CDR3 is TGTGCTAGTGGAACGGGCATCCACAGGGACACTGAAGCTTTCTTT.

The J gene is TRBJ1-4, the V gene TRBV5-1; D call uncertain. Germline V lookup: CDR1 SGHRS, CDR2 YFSETQ. The CDR3 extends over 13 amino acids. Trimming cost V 4 bases and J 7 bases, with 11 bases left between them. For the CDR3, the DNA is TGCGCCAGCAGCCCGGGGAGGGTTGAAAAACTGTTTTTT. Encoded protein: CASSPGRVEKLFF.

Written as DNA, the CDR3 is TGTGCCAGCAGTCGCGGGACGAGCGGCTACACCTTC. It yields the protein CASSRGTSGYTF. This chain uses TRBV25-1 with TRBJ1-2, with TRBD1 as a possible D gene (5 bases). The germline V gene has CDR1 MGHDK and CDR2 SYGVNS. V was trimmed by 5 bases and J by 8 bases, leaving 12 bases between them. This CDR3 has 12 residues.

The chain couples TRBV7-9 to TRBJ1-3, with TRBD1 as a possible D gene (6 bases). Trimming stripped 6 bases from V and 4 bases from J, with 10 bases between. Germline assignment: CDR1 SEHNR and CDR2 FQNEAQ (reference sequence). The CDR3 consists of 13 residues. The chain's CDR3 is CASSRDTGNTIYF. CDR3 DNA: TGTGCCAGCAGTCGGGACACCGGAAACACCATATATTTT.